One sample yielded the 20 T cell receptor beta chains listed below, sequenced in a study of T cell responses to AZD1222 COVID-19 vaccine (dated by TCRdb to about 2021). This specimen's time point label, interpreted: baseline before first vaccination. The library was obtained by the immunoSEQ multiplex PCR assay. Entries here come from immuneACCESS through TCRdb and include only in-frame sequences with V and J called. Some clones fail to appear in such tables; in the studies checked, an unresolved V gene covers under half of the shortfall, and the cause of the remainder is unknown. The sample table shows around 200,000 clones, and about 86% are seen once. The ten largest clones add up to 0.49% of the sample. The sample was peripheral blood, taken on day 0 of AZD1222 vaccination. Every receptor here comes from an adult in good health.

This chain uses TRBV12-5 with TRBJ1-5; D call uncertain. V gave up 1 base and J gave up 3 bases, with 13 bases separating them. The CDR3 totals 16 residues. Per the germline V gene, CDR1 is LGHNT and CDR2 is FRNRAP. Here the CDR3 reads CASGLAPPGPNQPQHF. CDR3 coding DNA: TGTGCTAGTGGTTTGGCCCCTCCGGGCCCCAATCAGCCCCAGCATTTT.

The rearrangement joins TRBV6-2 or TRBV6-3 to TRBJ2-2, with D perhaps matching TRBD1 or TRBD2 (5 bases each). This CDR3 region has 15 residues. Trimming took off 4 bases at V and 4 bases at J, with 13 bases between the two ends. Germline V gene lookup returns CDR1 MNHEY and CDR2 SVGEGT. The CDR3 nucleotides are TGTGCCAGCAGTTTGCAGGGACCGACCACCGGGGAGCTGTTTTTT. This gives the protein CASSLQGPTTGELFF.

The chain recombines TRBV28 with TRBJ2-7, with D unclear. Germline CDR1 MDHEN, CDR2 SYDVKM. This CDR3 is built from 12 residues. With 1 base removed from V and 3 bases from J, the gap between germline ends came to 4 bases. The CDR3 sequence: CASSLSSYEQYF. CDR3 in DNA: TGTGCCAGCAGTTTATCGAGCTACGAGCAGTACTTC. Looking up the rest from reference TRBV28 and TRBJ2-7 gives the full variable domain: DVKVTQSSRYLVKRTGEKVFLECVQDMDHENMFWYRQDPGLGLRLIYFSYDVKMKEKGDIPEGYSVSREKKERFSLILESASTNQTSMYLCASSLSSYEQYFGPGTRLTVT.

The chain has TRBV15 and TRBJ1-6; 8 nucleotides align to TRBD1. CDR3 length: 15 amino acids. After removal of 2 bases from V and 3 bases from J, the junction contained 0 bases not matched to a gene. In germline, CDR1 is LNHNV, CDR2 YYDKDF (reference sequence). In DNA form, the CDR3 reads TGTGCCACCAGCAGAACAGGGGGCTATAATTCACCCCTCCACTTT. Translating gives CATSRTGGYNSPLHF. Full variable domain (outside the CDR3, taken from reference TRBV15 and TRBJ1-6): DAMVIQNPRYQVTQFGKPVTLSCSQTLNHNVMYWYQQKSSQAPKLLFHYYDKDFNNEADTPDNFQSRRPNTSFCFLDIRSPGLGDTAMYLCATSRTGGYNSPLHFGNGTRLTVT.

This clone was recorded once. The chain is built from TRBV11-2 and TRBJ2-7; no reliable D call. The CDR3 sequence is 15 residues long. Germline CDR1 is SGHAT and CDR2 is FQNNGV. Trimming left V 6 bases short and J 3 bases short, with 18 bases between. CDR3 nucleotides: TGTGCCAGCAGACCGCCCGGCGTCGACAACTACGAGCAGTACTTC. Protein: CASRPPGVDNYEQYF.

The V gene is TRBV28, the J gene TRBJ1-2; tentative D call: TRBD1 (6 bases). Germline CDR1 and CDR2: MDHEN and SYDVKM. Trimming shortened V by 3 bases and J by 4 bases, and 15 bases separated the two germline ends. The CDR3 runs 15 residues. CDR3 coding DNA: TGTGCCAGCAGTTTTCGGGGGCGCGAGAGCTATGGCTACACCTTC. Its protein is CASSFRGRESYGYTF.

The V call is TRBV19, the J call TRBJ1-5; D possibly corresponds to TRBD1 (6 bases). This CDR3 spans 14 amino acids. Germline V gene lookup returns CDR1 LNHDA and CDR2 SQIVND (reference sequence). Deletions cut 8 bases from V and 3 bases from J, with 14 bases between. CDR3 loop: CASSQGTLNQPQHF. In nucleotides, the CDR3 is TGTGCCAGTTCCCAGGGGACCCTCAATCAGCCCCAGCATTTT.

This clone was seen a handful of times. For the CDR3, the DNA is TGTGCCAGCAGCCGGACCCGAGAAGGGACCCAGTACTTC. It specifies CASSRTREGTQYF. V gene TRBV11-3 combines with J gene TRBJ2-5; D is ambiguous. V lost 5 bases and J lost 7, with 14 bases in between. This CDR3 comprises 13 residues. Germline CDR1 and CDR2: SGHNT and YENEEA.

The chain's CDR3 is CASSSPGQENTEAFF. The CDR3 nucleotides are TGTGCCAGCAGTTCTCCGGGCCAGGAGAACACTGAAGCTTTCTTT. The V gene is TRBV28, the J gene TRBJ1-1, with D unclear. Germline V CDR1 and CDR2: MDHEN, SYDVKM. V lost 4 bases and J lost 1, with 13 bases in between. CDR3 length: 15 residues. The variable domain in full, with the rest retrieved from reference TRBV28 and TRBJ1-1, is DVKVTQSSRYLVKRTGEKVFLECVQDMDHENMFWYRQDPGLGLRLIYFSYDVKMKEKGDIPEGYSVSREKKERFSLILESASTNQTSMYLCASSSPGQENTEAFFGQGTRLTVV.

This rearrangement joins TRBV9 to TRBJ2-7, with 7 bases fitting TRBD1. The CDR3 is 14 amino acids. Trimming removed 4 bases from V and 6 bases from J; junction bases left unmatched: 10. Germline V gene sequence: CDR1 SGDLS, CDR2 YYNGEE. In DNA form, the CDR3 reads TGTGCCAGCAGCTCACGGACAGGCCGAGGCGAGCAGTACTTC. It translates to CASSSRTGRGEQYF.

The chain combines TRBV29-1 with TRBJ2-5; D could derive from TRBD1 or TRBD2 (5 bases each). The CDR3 is made up of 12 amino acids. The germline gives CDR1 SQVTM, CDR2 ANQGSEA. As DNA, the CDR3 is TGCAGGGCCCGGGGCGGTGAAGAGACCCAGTACTTC. Its protein product is CRARGGEETQYF.

This chain joins TRBV27 and TRBJ2-1; 13 positions match TRBD2. CDR1 MNHEY and CDR2 SMNVEV come from the germline V gene (reference sequence). This CDR3 has 15 amino acids. V shed 9 bases and J 5 bases; nucleotides not matched to a gene: 7. CDR3 loop: CASKRTSGGNNEQFF. As DNA, the CDR3 is TGTGCCAGTAAACGGACTAGCGGGGGAAACAATGAGCAGTTCTTC.

The V gene is TRBV3-1 (or the pseudogene TRBV3-2), the J gene TRBJ2-4; D perhaps matches TRBD1 (5 bases). Trimming left V 3 bases short and J 1 base short, with 7 bases between. Germline V gene lookup returns CDR1 LGHDT and CDR2 YNNKEL (reference sequence). This CDR3 has 14 amino acids. The CDR3 nucleotides are TGTGCCAGCAGCCAGTCAGGGGCCAAAAACATTCAGTACTTC. Translation gives CASSQSGAKNIQYF.

This clone was observed once. The rearrangement links TRBV7-9 to TRBJ1-6; D uncertain. The germline V gene encodes CDR1 SEHNR and CDR2 FQNEAQ (reference sequence). This CDR3 spans 14 amino acids. V lost 4 bases, J lost 4 bases, and 8 bases lay in between. The CDR3: CASSSAGYNSPLHF. The CDR3, as DNA: TGTGCCAGCAGCTCGGCGGGTTATAATTCACCCCTCCACTTT. The full variable domain, in which reference TRBV7-9 and TRBJ1-6 provide the parts outside the CDR3, is DTGVSQNPRHKITKRGQNVTFRCDPISEHNRLYWYRQTLGQGPEFLTYFQNEAQLEKSRLLSDRFSAERPKGSFSTLEIQRTEQGDSAMYLCASSSAGYNSPLHFGNGTRLTVT.

V usage is TRBV30 and J usage is TRBJ1-5; D might be TRBD1 (6 bases). Germline assignment: CDR1 GTSNPN and CDR2 SVGIG (reference sequence). V lost 3 bases and J lost 7, with 16 bases in between. This CDR3 has 14 amino acids. DNA of the CDR3: TGTGCCTGGAGCGAGGGAGGGGGGAGGCAGCCCCAGCATTTT. This gives the protein CAWSEGGGRQPQHF.

V and J are TRBV4-1 and TRBJ2-7, with D unresolved. With 0 bases removed from V and 6 bases from J, the gap between germline ends came to 12 bases. This CDR3 is 14 amino acids long. Germline CDR1 reads MGHRA; CDR2 reads YSYEKL. The CDR3 nucleotides read TGCGCCAGCAGCCAAGACCTCTGGCGGAGCGAGCAGTACTTC. This gives the protein CASSQDLWRSEQYF.

CDR3 protein: CASRATGQDGYTF. CDR3 DNA: TGTGCCAGTAGGGCCACAGGGCAGGATGGCTACACCTTC. This chain links TRBV19 with TRBJ1-2; a possible D gene is TRBD1 (6 bases). CDR1 LNHDA and CDR2 SQIVND come from the germline V gene (reference sequence). The CDR3 spans 13 residues. Deletions cut 6 bases from V and 6 bases from J, with 14 bases between. Based on the CDR3 plus reference TRBV19 and TRBJ1-2, the full variable domain is DGGITQSPKYLFRKEGQNVTLSCEQNLNHDAMYWYRQDPGQGLRLIYYSQIVNDFQKGDIAEGYSVSREKKESFPLTVTSAQKNPTAFYLCASRATGQDGYTFGSGTRLTVV.

The CDR3 is CASSSNRGTEQYF. In DNA form, the CDR3 reads TGTGCCAGCAGTTCAAACAGGGGTACAGAGCAGTACTTC. This chain links TRBV27 with TRBJ2-7, with 7 bases aligning to TRBD1. Germline CDR1 MNHEY, CDR2 SMNVEV (reference sequence). Trimming cost V 4 bases and J 7 bases; bases outside gene matches: 7. This CDR3 spans 13 amino acids.

The chain is built from TRBV7-9 and TRBJ1-5, with D uncertain. The germline gives CDR1 SEHNR, CDR2 FQNEAQ (reference sequence). The CDR3 loop spans 16 amino acids. Trimming pared 1 base from V and 3 bases from J, leaving 13 bases between. The CDR3 loop reads CASSLGYGQYNQPQHF. The CDR3 bases are TGTGCCAGCAGCTTAGGGTACGGGCAGTACAATCAGCCCCAGCATTTT.

This clone was detected once. The chain carries TRBV3-1 (or the pseudogene TRBV3-2) and TRBJ2-7, with TRBD1 matching over 11 bases. This CDR3 spans 15 amino acids. With 5 bases clipped from V and 6 bases from J, the junction kept 9 bases outside the gene matches. The V gene's germline CDR1 is LGHDT and CDR2 YNNKEL (reference sequence). The CDR3 DNA reads TGTGCCAGCAGCGGCCGGGACAGGGGGATAGGCGAGCAGTACTTC. Encoded protein: CASSGRDRGIGEQYF.